These 17 T cell receptor beta chains came from one sample sequenced in a study of blood T cell repertoires in COVID-19 (dated by TCRdb to between 2020 and 2021). Library preparation employed the immunoSEQ multiplex PCR assay. Entries here come from immuneACCESS through TCRdb and include only in-frame sequences with V and J called. Some clones fail to appear in such tables; in the studies checked, an unresolved V gene covers under half of the shortfall, and the cause of the remainder is unknown. For this sample the table gives 180,000 or so clones, of which around 85% were detected only once. The ten largest clones capture about 10% of the sample. Sequenced input: peripheral blood. These TCRs come from a woman in her sixties with COVID-19, enrolled during active disease.

A few counts support this clone. V and J are TRBV6-6 and TRBJ2-7; D is possibly TRBD1 (5 bases). In germline, CDR1 is MNHNY, CDR2 SVGAGI (reference sequence). The V and J ends lost 8 bases and 7 bases respectively, with 21 bases between them. The CDR3 covers 14 residues. For the CDR3, the DNA is TGTGCCAGCTCCCCTCGGTTAGGGGCGCGAGAGCAGTACTTC. Protein: CASSPRLGAREQYF.

The V call is TRBV9, the J call TRBJ2-3; D gene unclear. Between the trimmed V and J ends, which lost 0 bases and 1 base, there was a span of 15 bases. The CDR3 totals 17 residues. The V gene's germline CDR1 is SGDLS and CDR2 YYNGEE. The DNA of the CDR3 is TGTGCCAGCAGCGTAGAACCAGCGCGAGTAGGCACAGATACGCAGTATTTT. Amino acids: CASSVEPARVGTDTQYF.

This clone was detected only once. The rearrangement uses TRBV11-3 and TRBJ2-7, with 7 bases aligning to TRBD2. Germline CDR1 is SGHNT and CDR2 is YENEEA. The CDR3 sequence is 14 residues long. V dropped 2 bases and J dropped 2; count of bases not matched to a gene: 3. The CDR3 DNA sequence: TGTGCCAGCAGCTTAAGAGCGGGGACCTACGAGCAGTACTTC. Translation gives CASSLRAGTYEQYF. The full variable domain, rest sourced from reference TRBV11-3 and TRBJ2-7, is EAGVVQSPRYKIIEKKQPVAFWCNPISGHNTLYWYLQNLGQGPELLIRYENEEAVDDSQLPKDRFSAERLKGVDSTLKIQPAELGDSAVYLCASSLRAGTYEQYFGPGTRLTVT.

The CDR3 is CASSHGQVGYTF. As DNA, the CDR3 is TGCGCCAGCAGCCATGGACAGGTTGGCTACACCTTC. This sequence joins TRBV4-3 and TRBJ1-2; 7 bases are shared with TRBD1. V shed 3 bases and J 7 bases; nucleotides not matched to a gene: 2. Germline CDR1 is LGHNA and CDR2 is YSLEER. The CDR3 contains 12 residues.

The gene calls are TRBV6-5 and TRBJ2-1; D possibly corresponds to TRBD2 (5 bases). The V end lost 2 bases, the J end lost 6 bases, and 11 bases lay between the germline ends. This CDR3 spans 14 amino acids. Per germline, CDR1 MNHEY and CDR2 SVGAGI. CDR3 bases: TGTGCCAGCAGTTACGGTGGGAGCGGCAATGAGCAGTTCTTC. The encoded protein is CASSYGGSGNEQFF.

J is TRBJ1-3 and V is TRBV3-1 (or the pseudogene TRBV3-2); D remains ambiguous. The length of the CDR3 is 13 residues. The germline V and J ends were trimmed by 1 base and 1 base, with 2 bases remaining between them. Germline assignment: CDR1 LGHDT and CDR2 YNNKEL (reference sequence). CDR3 sequence (DNA): TGTGCCAGCAGCCAAGTATCTGGAAACACCATATATTTT. Translation gives CASSQVSGNTIYF.

Note on this clone: Distinct nucleotide sequences in the sample also encode this CDR3. V and J are TRBV27 and TRBJ2-3; 10 nucleotides align to TRBD2. V was clipped by 6 bases and J by 4 bases; unmatched bases: 4. This CDR3 contains 14 residues. CDR1 and CDR2 from the germline V gene are MNHEY and SMNVEV (reference sequence). The chain's CDR3 is CASRGLAGADTQYF. The CDR3 nucleotides are TGTGCCAGCAGAGGGCTAGCGGGAGCAGATACGCAGTATTTT.

V and J are TRBV5-4 and TRBJ2-5; D gene unclear. CDR1 and CDR2 from the germline V gene are SGHNT and YYREEE (reference sequence). Trimming cost V 0 bases and J 5 bases, with 11 bases left between them. This CDR3 is built from 14 residues. DNA of the CDR3: TGTGCCAGCAGCTTGGTCGACTCCCGGGAGACCCAGTACTTC. This sequence encodes CASSLVDSRETQYF. Combining the CDR3 with reference TRBV5-4 and TRBJ2-5 gives the whole variable domain ETGVTQSPTHLIKTRGQQVTLRCSSQSGHNTVSWYQQALGQGPQFIFQYYREEENGRGNFPPRFSGLQFPNYSSELNVNALELDDSALYLCASSLVDSRETQYFGPGTRLLVL.

This chain links TRBV7-8 with TRBJ2-3, with D possibly being TRBD2 (5 bases). This CDR3 region has 16 residues. Germline assignment: CDR1 SGHVS and CDR2 FQNEAQ. Trimming left V 5 bases short and J 2 bases short, with 17 bases between. For the CDR3, the DNA is TGTGCCAGCAGCCCCCGGGAATACCGAGACACAGATACGCAGTATTTT. Protein: CASSPREYRDTDTQYF. The variable domain in full, with the rest retrieved from reference TRBV7-8 and TRBJ2-3, is GAGVSQSPRYKVAKRGQDVALRCDPISGHVSLFWYQQALGQGPEFLTYFQNEAQLDKSGLPSDRFFAERPEGSVSTLKIQRTQQEDSAVYLCASSPREYRDTDTQYFGPGTRLTVL.

This clone was found a few times. The chain couples TRBV7-9 to TRBJ1-2; D call uncertain. Germline CDR1 and CDR2: SEHNR and FQNEAQ (reference sequence). V shed 0 bases and J shed 5 bases, with 13 bases lying between them. The CDR3 runs 15 residues. This chain's CDR3 is CASSLAEHTGYGYTF. The CDR3 bases are TGTGCCAGCAGCTTAGCGGAGCATACGGGTTATGGCTACACCTTC.

Written as DNA, the CDR3 is TGTGCCAGCAGTCTTAGGACTAGCGGGTACCAAGAGACCCAGTACTTC. It codes for CASSLRTSGYQETQYF. J is TRBJ2-5 and V is TRBV27, with 11 bases fitting TRBD2. Germline assignment: CDR1 MNHEY and CDR2 SMNVEV (reference sequence). This CDR3 is built from 16 residues. V dropped 5 bases and J dropped 0; count of bases not matched to a gene: 5.

This rearrangement joins TRBV11-2 to TRBJ1-1; 9 bases match TRBD1. This CDR3 has 16 residues. V lost 5 bases and J lost 0; bases outside the gene matches: 7. Germline V lookup: CDR1 SGHAT, CDR2 FQNNGV. The CDR3: CASSTRQGVMNTEAFF. CDR3 in DNA: TGTGCCAGCAGCACAAGACAGGGGGTCATGAACACTGAAGCTTTCTTT.

The rearrangement links TRBV5-5 to TRBJ2-7; 7 bases are a match to TRBD2. From germline, CDR1 is SGHKS and CDR2 YYEKEE (reference sequence). The length of the CDR3 is 14 residues. The V segment lost 0 bases and the J segment 4 bases; nucleotides outside the gene matches: 4. DNA of the CDR3: TGTGCCAGCAGCTTGGCTAGCGGAGGGTACGAGCAGTACTTC. It translates to CASSLASGGYEQYF. Complete variable domain (other parts from reference TRBV5-5 and TRBJ2-7): DAGVTQSPTHLIKTRGQQVTLRCSPISGHKSVSWYQQVLGQGPQFIFQYYEKEERGRGNFPDRFSARQFPNYSSELNVNALLLGDSALYLCASSLASGGYEQYFGPGTRLTVT.

The V gene is TRBV11-2, the J gene TRBJ2-7, with no clear D. The CDR3 length is 12 residues. The ends were cut back, 5 bases at V and 3 bases at J, with 8 bases in the middle. Germline V gene lookup returns CDR1 SGHAT and CDR2 FQNNGV. CDR3 DNA sequence: TGTGCCAGCAGCCTCGAGTTCTACGAGCAGTACTTC. This gives the protein CASSLEFYEQYF.

This chain joins TRBV9 and TRBJ1-5, with 8 bases matching TRBD1. This CDR3 is 15 amino acids long. Germline values: CDR1 SGDLS, CDR2 YYNGEE. The junction had 4 bases not matched to a gene; V was cut back by 0 bases and J by 5 bases. The CDR3 nucleotides read TGTGCCAGCAGCGTAGGAACAGGGGGGGATCAGCCCCAGCATTTT. As protein: CASSVGTGGDQPQHF.

The rearrangement uses TRBV7-2 and TRBJ2-7; a possible D gene is TRBD1 (5 bases). The ends were cut back, 5 bases at V and 8 bases at J, with 16 bases in the middle. This CDR3 spans 13 amino acids. In germline, CDR1 is SGHTA, CDR2 FQGNSA. For the CDR3, the DNA is TGTGCCAGCAGCCGGCCGGACACCTCGCAGCAGTACTTC. Its protein is CASSRPDTSQQYF.

The chain carries TRBV19 and TRBJ2-7; 9 nucleotides match TRBD2. Germline V gives CDR1 LNHDA, CDR2 SQIVND (reference sequence). The CDR3 is made up of 14 amino acids. After removal of 5 bases from V and 3 bases from J, the junction contained 5 bases not matched to a gene. CDR3 sequence reads: CASSGLAGDYEQYF. CDR3 nucleotides: TGTGCCAGTAGTGGCTTAGCGGGAGACTACGAGCAGTACTTC. The whole variable domain, remainder taken from reference TRBV19 and TRBJ2-7, is DGGITQSPKYLFRKEGQNVTLSCEQNLNHDAMYWYRQDPGQGLRLIYYSQIVNDFQKGDIAEGYSVSREKKESFPLTVTSAQKNPTAFYLCASSGLAGDYEQYFGPGTRLTVT.